This paragraph covers one T cell receptor beta chain sequence. TCRdb's table, derived via immunoSEQ multiplex PCR, lists solely in-frame clones and lacks some. The sample lists around 95,000 clones, under 95% occurring once. The trim removed 4 bases at V and 5 bases at J, leaving 15 bases unmatched. The length of the CDR3 is 19 residues. Germline V CDR1 and CDR2: MRHNA, SNTAGT. This specimen belongs to a study of OX40 agonist ivuxolimab in advanced cancers. At baseline, cycle 4 day 1, and cycle 7 day 1, blood was sampled. The J gene is TRBJ2-2, the V gene TRBV6-4; TRBD2 aligns across 11 bases. The specimen was CD4+ or CD8+ T cells sorted from blood, collected in a trial of the OX40 agonist ivuxolimab. This TCR derives from an adult with an advanced solid tumor such as melanoma, head and neck, liver or kidney cancer. For the CDR3, the DNA is TGTGCCAGCAGTGCCCACGGAATTACTAGCGGGAGTTTGACCGGGGAGCTGTTTTTT. It specifies CASSAHGITSGSLTGELFF.